This is a list of T cell receptor beta chains from one sample in a study of T cell responses to AZD1222 COVID-19 vaccine. The protocol was immunoSEQ multiplex PCR, while the TCRdb copy is restricted to in-frame clones and leaves out a portion. The sample has about 100,000 clones; around 87% are singletons. The input for sequencing was peripheral blood, taken on day 0 of AZD1222 vaccination. Receptor source: an adult in good health. Each CDR3 is given with its conserved first and last residue. Each record gives: V gene, clone size, J gene, CDR3 length, D gene, CDR3 DNA, CDR3 protein. A D gene is named only where the DNA matches it firmly. Rows give clone size only sometimes, using once, few, many, or a class for an expanded clone.

TRBV5-4,-,TRBJ2-7,15,TRBD2,TGTGCCAGCAAAGTCGGGCTAGCGGGAGTTGGGGAGCAGTACTTC,CASKVGLAGVGEQYF
TRBV10-3,-,TRBJ1-2,16,TRBD1,TGTGCCATCAGTGGGGAGGGGAACAGGGGGGCCTATGGCTACACCTTC,CAISGEGNRGAYGYTF
TRBV30,-,TRBJ1-2,12,TRBD1,TGTGCCTGGAGTCCGACAGGGGTTGGCTACACCTTC,CAWSPTGVGYTF
TRBV6-4,-,TRBJ2-3,15,-,TGTGCCAGCAGTGACTCCGCGGACCCGCTAGATACGCAGTATTTT,CASSDSADPLDTQYF
TRBV7-6,once,TRBJ2-4,17,TRBD2,TGTGCCAGCAGCTCGGCCGGGGCGGGGGGGCATGGAAACATTCAGTACTTC,CASSSAGAGGHGNIQYF
TRBV9,-,TRBJ2-3,16,-,TGTGCCAGCAGCGTAGGAAGAAGCGGGAGCACAGATACGCAGTATTTT,CASSVGRSGSTDTQYF
TRBV5-1,-,TRBJ1-1,16,TRBD1,TGCGCCAGCAGCCTCGAAACAGGGGAACGTAAGGCTGAAGCTTTCTTT,CASSLETGERKAEAFF
TRBV18,-,TRBJ2-3,15,TRBD2,TGTGCCAGCTCACCAAGGCCTAGCGGGAGAGATACGCAGTATTTT,CASSPRPSGRDTQYF
TRBV7-2,-,TRBJ2-7,14,TRBD2,TGTGCCAGCAGCTTAGGGACTAGTTTCTACGAGCAGTACTTC,CASSLGTSFYEQYF
TRBV27,-,TRBJ1-1,16,-,TGTGCCAGCAGTTCCACTCTCCGCACGAGGGGTTCGGAAGCTTTCTTT,CASSSTLRTRGSEAFF
TRBV27,-,TRBJ2-7,14,TRBD1,TGTGCCAGCAGTTTTAGACAGGGGCTTGGCGAGCAGTACTTC,CASSFRQGLGEQYF
TRBV6-5,-,TRBJ2-7,13,TRBD2,TGTGCCAGCCGGGAGGCCTCATCCTACGAGCAGTACTTC,CASREASSYEQYF
TRBV15,-,TRBJ1-1,15,TRBD1,TGTGCCACCAGCAGAGAGACACAGGGGTGGACTGAAGCTTTCTTT,CATSRETQGWTEAFF
TRBV5-1,few,TRBJ1-1,14,-,TGCGCCAGCAGCTTGAATGTTGAGAACACTGAAGCTTTCTTT,CASSLNVENTEAFF
TRBV3-1/TRBV3-2,-,TRBJ1-6,13,-,TGTGCCAGCGGCTCCTCCTATAATTCACCCCTCCACTTT,CASGSSYNSPLHF
TRBV18,-,TRBJ1-1,13,-,TGTGCCAGCTCACCACGCGCAGGCACTGAAGCTTTCTTT,CASSPRAGTEAFF
TRBV5-5,-,TRBJ1-5,15,-,TGTGCCAGCAGCTTGGGAGGGGGTTTAGGTCAGCCCCAGCATTTT,CASSLGGGLGQPQHF
TRBV9,-,TRBJ1-1,14,TRBD1,TGTGCCAGCAGCTCAGGGGGTGTAAGCACTGAAGCTTTCTTT,CASSSGGVSTEAFF
TRBV27,-,TRBJ1-2,15,-,TGTGCCAGCAGTTTGCAAGCAGGCCGGAGCTATGGCTACACCTTC,CASSLQAGRSYGYTF
TRBV19,-,TRBJ2-5,14,-,TGTGCCAGTAGTAAACAAGGCCCCGCATCGGCCCAGTACTTC,CASSKQGPASAQYF
TRBV7-3,-,TRBJ2-2,13,-,TGTGCCAGCAGCTTAAACACCCCCGGGGAGCTGTTTTTT,CASSLNTPGELFF
TRBV19,-,TRBJ2-1,17,TRBD2,TGTGCCAGTAGCCCGTTGGTTGGAGCGGGGGGGACCAATGAGCAGTTCTTC,CASSPLVGAGGTNEQFF
TRBV15,-,TRBJ1-1,13,-,TGTGCCACCAGCAGAGAATGGGGAGACGAAGCTTTCTTT,CATSREWGDEAFF
TRBV6-5,-,TRBJ1-4,15,-,TGTGCCAGCCATTCAGCCTGGATTAAGAATGAAAAACTGTTTTTT,CASHSAWIKNEKLFF
TRBV30,-,TRBJ2-7,13,-,TGTGCCTCACAATCGGGCCTCTCCTACGAGCAGTACTTC,CASQSGLSYEQYF
TRBV29-1,-,TRBJ1-2,14,-,TGCAGCGTTGAAGGATGGGGAAGTCGGAGCGGCTACACCTTC,CSVEGWGSRSGYTF
TRBV12-3/TRBV12-4,-,TRBJ1-5,13,-,TGTGCCTCCGGGGTGCTTCGCAATCAGCCCCAGCATTTT,CASGVLRNQPQHF
TRBV28,-,TRBJ1-1,14,TRBD1,TGTGCCAGCAGTTCTGGACAGGGGAACACTGAAGCTTTCTTT,CASSSGQGNTEAFF